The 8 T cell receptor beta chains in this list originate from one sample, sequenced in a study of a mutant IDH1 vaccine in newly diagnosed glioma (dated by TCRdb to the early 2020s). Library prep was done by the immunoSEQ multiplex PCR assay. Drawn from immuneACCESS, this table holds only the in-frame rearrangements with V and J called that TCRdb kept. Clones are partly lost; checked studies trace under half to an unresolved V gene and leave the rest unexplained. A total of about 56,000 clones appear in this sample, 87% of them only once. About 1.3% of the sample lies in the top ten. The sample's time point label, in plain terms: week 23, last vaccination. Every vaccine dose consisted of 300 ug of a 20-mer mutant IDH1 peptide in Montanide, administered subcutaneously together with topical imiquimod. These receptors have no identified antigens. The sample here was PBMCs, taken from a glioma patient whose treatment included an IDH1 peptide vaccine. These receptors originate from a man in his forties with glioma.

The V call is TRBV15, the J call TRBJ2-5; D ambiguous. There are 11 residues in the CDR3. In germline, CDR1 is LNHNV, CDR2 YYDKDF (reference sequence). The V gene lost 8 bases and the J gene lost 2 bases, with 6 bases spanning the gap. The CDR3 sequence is CATSRQETQYF. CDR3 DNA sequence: TGTGCCACCTCACGACAAGAGACCCAGTACTTC.

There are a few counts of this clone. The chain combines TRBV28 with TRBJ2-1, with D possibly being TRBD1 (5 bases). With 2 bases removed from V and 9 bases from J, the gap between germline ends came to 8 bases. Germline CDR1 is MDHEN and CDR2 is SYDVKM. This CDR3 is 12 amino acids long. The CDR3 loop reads CASSLARGEQFF. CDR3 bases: TGTGCCAGCAGTTTAGCTAGGGGTGAGCAGTTCTTC.

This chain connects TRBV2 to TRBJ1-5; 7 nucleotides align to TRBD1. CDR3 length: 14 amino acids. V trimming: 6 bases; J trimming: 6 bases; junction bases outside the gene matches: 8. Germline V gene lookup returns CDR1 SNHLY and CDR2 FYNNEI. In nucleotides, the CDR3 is TGTGCCAGCAGCGGCCCGACAGGGAGTCAGCCCCAGCATTTT. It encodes CASSGPTGSQPQHF.

CDR3 protein: CASTPLGTVFSYEQYF. CDR3 DNA: TGTGCCAGCACCCCTTTAGGGACAGTATTCTCCTACGAGCAGTACTTC. The chain links TRBV28 to TRBJ2-7; TRBD1 matches 7 bases. J lost 0 bases, V lost 7 bases, and 12 bases had no gene match. Germline V lookup: CDR1 MDHEN, CDR2 SYDVKM. The CDR3 runs to 16 residues. The full variable domain, rest sourced from reference TRBV28 and TRBJ2-7, is DVKVTQSSRYLVKRTGEKVFLECVQDMDHENMFWYRQDPGLGLRLIYFSYDVKMKEKGDIPEGYSVSREKKERFSLILESASTNQTSMYLCASTPLGTVFSYEQYFGPGTRLTVT.

The DNA for the CDR3 is TGCGCCAGCAGCTTGGAACTCCTAGCGGGAGTGTACGAGCAGTACTTC. Amino acids: CASSLELLAGVYEQYF. This rearrangement joins TRBV5-1 to TRBJ2-7; 10 nucleotides agree with TRBD2. CDR1 SGHRS and CDR2 YFSETQ come from the germline V gene. V lost 0 bases, J lost 4 bases, and 7 bases stayed unmatched. The length of the CDR3 is 16 residues.

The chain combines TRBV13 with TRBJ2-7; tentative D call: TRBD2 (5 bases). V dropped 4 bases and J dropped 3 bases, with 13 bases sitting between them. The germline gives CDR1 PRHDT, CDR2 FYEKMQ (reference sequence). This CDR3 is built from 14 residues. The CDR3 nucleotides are TGTGCCAGCAGCTACAGACGGGGTATCTACGAGCAGTACTTC. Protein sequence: CASSYRRGIYEQYF. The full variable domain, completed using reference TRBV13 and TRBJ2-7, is AAGVIQSPRHLIKEKRETATLKCYPIPRHDTVYWYQQGPGQDPQFLISFYEKMQSDKGSIPDRFSAQQFSDYHSELNMSSLELGDSALYFCASSYRRGIYEQYFGPGTRLTVT.

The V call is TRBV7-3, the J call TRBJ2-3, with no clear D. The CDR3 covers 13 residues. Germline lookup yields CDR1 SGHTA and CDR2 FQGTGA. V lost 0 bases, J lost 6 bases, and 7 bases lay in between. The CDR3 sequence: CASSLTAFDTQYF. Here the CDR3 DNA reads TGTGCCAGCAGCTTAACGGCCTTCGATACGCAGTATTTT. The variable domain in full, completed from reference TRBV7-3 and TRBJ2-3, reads GAGVSQTPSNKVTEKGKYVELRCDPISGHTALYWYRQSLGQGPEFLIYFQGTGAADDSGLPNDRFFAVRPEGSVSTLKIQRTERGDSAVYLCASSLTAFDTQYFGPGTRLTVL.

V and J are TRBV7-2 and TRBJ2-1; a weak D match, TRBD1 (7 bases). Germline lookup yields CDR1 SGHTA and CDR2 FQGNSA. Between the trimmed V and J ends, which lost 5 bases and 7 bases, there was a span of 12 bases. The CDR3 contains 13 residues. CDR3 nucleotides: TGTGCCAGCAGCCCTCAGGGGGGTAATGAGCAGTTCTTC. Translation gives CASSPQGGNEQFF.